The 24 T cell receptor beta chains in this list originate from one sample, sequenced in a study of blood T cells in healthy people across ages. A second PCR, run for about 7 to 11 cycles, used a sample-barcoded 5' primer plus a J-beta primer mix. A single record per CDR3 protein comes from TCRdb applying MiXCR to the 5' RACE reads. The sample carries some 730,000 distinct CDR3 sequences, 22% recorded once. The sequencing input was blood. These receptors were obtained from an older man in good health.

In this sample, this clonotype turned up a few times. The J gene is TRBJ2-3, the V gene TRBV28; the D is unclear. Trimming stripped 2 bases from V and 4 bases from J, with 7 bases between. The CDR3 contains 13 residues. Germline CDR1 is MDHEN and CDR2 is SYDVKM. Here the CDR3 DNA reads TGTGCCAGCAGTTTAGAATCACCAGATACGCAGTATTTT. Protein sequence: CASSLESPDTQYF.

With regard to this clonotype: This may be a read error: a much more frequent sequence differs by one nucleotide. J is TRBJ1-3 and V is TRBV5-1; no definite D call. Germline CDR1 SGHRS, CDR2 YFSETQ. This CDR3 has 16 amino acids. CDR3 amino acids: CASSEIGMAPGNAIYF. The DNA of the CDR3 is TGCGCCAGCAGCGAGATAGGGATGGCCCCTGGAAACGCCATATATTTT. Filled out from reference TRBV5-1 and TRBJ1-3, the complete variable domain reads KAGVTQTPRYLIKTRGQQVTLSCSPISGHRSVSWYQQTPGQGLQFLFEYFSETQRNKGNFPGRFSGRQFSNSRSEMNVSTLELGDSALYLCASSEIGMAPGNAIYFGEGSWLTVV.

This clonotype appeared a few times. V is TRBV10-2 and J is TRBJ2-3; 13 nucleotides agree with TRBD2. Unmatched junction bases numbered 2, after V lost 6 bases and J lost 2 bases. The germline CDR1 and CDR2 sequences are WSHSY and SAAADI. The length of the CDR3 is 15 residues. CDR3 loop: CASSGTSGNTDTQYF. CDR3 in DNA: TGCGCCAGCAGCGGGACTAGCGGGAACACAGATACGCAGTATTTT.

In this sample, this clonotype turned up many times. The gene calls are TRBV5-1 and TRBJ2-4, with a tentative D call TRBD1 (6 bases). Per germline, CDR1 SGHRS and CDR2 YFSETQ. CDR3 size: 16 residues. The V end lost 2 bases, the J end lost 4 bases, and 16 bases lay between the germline ends. CDR3 in DNA: TGCGCCAGCAGCTTCGGTTCGAGTCAGGGGAAAAACATTCAGTACTTC. Protein sequence: CASSFGSSQGKNIQYF.

The genes are TRBV11-2 and TRBJ2-5; 12 bases align to TRBD2. This CDR3 is built from 16 residues. The V gene's germline CDR1 is SGHAT and CDR2 FQNNGV. V was pared by 1 base and J by 5 bases, with 5 bases of the junction left unmatched. The CDR3 region is CASSLVRTSGAETQYF. The CDR3 nucleotides are TGTGCCAGCAGCTTAGTGCGGACTAGCGGGGCTGAGACCCAGTACTTC.

The V gene is TRBV12-3 or TRBV12-4, the J gene TRBJ2-5; D gene unclear. The ends were cut back, 3 bases at V and 9 bases at J, with 8 bases in the middle. The CDR3 has 11 amino acids. This CDR3 is CASSFGRAQYF. CDR3 coding DNA: TGTGCCAGCAGTTTTGGAAGGGCCCAGTACTTC.

The chain employs TRBV18 and TRBJ2-3; D unclear. The germline V gene has CDR1 KGHSH and CDR2 LQKENI. The ends were cut back, 3 bases at V and 3 bases at J, with 13 bases in the middle. This CDR3 region has 15 residues. CDR3 sequence (DNA): TGTGCCAGCTCACCCGACATGGGCGAAACAGATACGCAGTATTTT. Encoded protein: CASSPDMGETDTQYF.

The V and J genes are TRBV3-1 and TRBJ1-2; a possible D gene is TRBD1 (5 bases). The length of the CDR3 is 15 residues. The germline gives CDR1 LGHDT, CDR2 YNNKEL (reference sequence). V lost 1 base and J 6 bases, leaving 15 bases between the germline ends. CDR3 sequence (DNA): TGTGCCAGCAGCCAAGGGGGGTCATCTTGGCATGGCTACACCTTC. Translation: CASSQGGSSWHGYTF.

This clonotype was seen only a few times. The chain is built from TRBV6-9 and TRBJ1-3, with D maybe TRBD1 (5 bases). The CDR3 spans 16 residues. With 2 bases removed from V and 3 bases from J, the gap between germline ends came to 14 bases. Per the germline V gene, CDR1 is MNHGY and CDR2 is SVAAGI. CDR3 residues: CASSYPGRVFGNTIYF. CDR3 nucleotides: TGTGCCAGCAGTTATCCTGGCAGGGTCTTTGGAAACACCATATATTTT.

As concerns this clonotype: A much larger clone is a single base away; this may be a read error. This chain connects TRBV24-1 to TRBJ2-5, with no clear D. Trimming took off 0 bases at V and 4 bases at J, with 11 bases between the two ends. CDR3 length: 15 amino acids. CDR1 KGHDR and CDR2 SFDVKD come from the germline V gene. The CDR3 DNA sequence: TGTGCCACCAGTGATTTGCGCTCAGGCCGAGAGACCCAGTACTTC. Protein sequence: CATSDLRSGRETQYF.

This clonotype was detected a few times. The gene calls are TRBV7-9 and TRBJ2-3, with 10 bases matching TRBD2. Germline V gene lookup returns CDR1 SEHNR and CDR2 FQNEAQ (reference sequence). The CDR3 contains 17 residues. Losses at the gene ends were 5 bases for V and 6 bases for J; bases not matched to a gene: 14. CDR3 DNA: TGTGCCAGCAGCCTCCGACGGAGCGGGGGGGCAGGGGATACGCAGTATTTT. The encoded protein is CASSLRRSGGAGDTQYF.

This rearrangement joins TRBV20-1 to TRBJ2-7; possibly TRBD1 for D (6 bases). The germline V and J ends were trimmed by 3 bases and 7 bases, with 10 bases remaining between them. From germline, CDR1 is DFQATT and CDR2 SNEGSKA (reference sequence). The length of the CDR3 is 11 residues. CDR3 bases: TGCAGTGCTAGTTCAGGGGTTGAGCAGTACGTC. Amino acids: CSASSGVEQYV.

This clonotype has more than one count but fewer than ten. The rearrangement uses TRBV12-3 or TRBV12-4 and TRBJ1-3; no firm D call. The CDR3 consists of 14 residues. V gave up 5 bases and J gave up 0 bases, with 8 bases separating them. As DNA, the CDR3 is TGTGCCAGCAGTCCGGCACGCTCTGGAAACACCATATATTTT. This sequence encodes CASSPARSGNTIYF.

This clonotype was counted between two and nine times. At one end, the junction sequence differs from germline, possibly due to a read error. The V call is TRBV5-6, the J call TRBJ1-2; the D is unclear. This CDR3 spans 14 amino acids. The V gene's germline CDR1 is SGHDT and CDR2 YYEEEE. The CDR3 bases are TGTGCCAGCAGCTATCCAGCGGTAAACTACGGCTACACCTTC. The encoded protein is CASSYPAVNYGYTF.

This clonotype was counted only a few times. The CDR3 sequence is CASSPSRGGYGYTF. The CDR3 nucleotides read TGTGCCAGCAGCCCTAGCCGGGGTGGTTATGGCTACACCTTC. The rearrangement joins TRBV12-3 or TRBV12-4 to TRBJ1-2; D remains ambiguous. The V end was cut by 6 bases, the J end by 5 bases, with 16 bases between. The CDR3 runs 14 residues.

V and J are TRBV12-3 or TRBV12-4 and TRBJ2-1; 7 nucleotides line up with TRBD1. The J segment lost 6 bases and the V segment lost 6 bases, leaving 11 bases of the junction unmatched. The CDR3 consists of 15 residues. The CDR3: CASRKGQSLSNEQFF. CDR3 in DNA: TGTGCCAGCAGAAAGGGACAGAGCCTGTCCAATGAGCAGTTCTTC.

This clonotype was seen a handful of times. This chain connects TRBV7-9 to TRBJ2-1; D not resolved. Germline V gene sequence: CDR1 SEHNR, CDR2 FQNEAQ (reference sequence). CDR3 size: 12 residues. With 6 bases removed from V and 8 bases from J, the gap between germline ends came to 11 bases. This chain's CDR3 is CASSYQSDEQFF. The CDR3 nucleotides read TGTGCCAGCAGTTACCAGTCGGATGAGCAGTTCTTC.

The CDR3 sequence is CSARSSVGSSYNEQFF. The CDR3 nucleotides are TGCAGTGCTAGGAGTAGCGTGGGGAGCTCCTACAATGAGCAGTTCTTC. J is TRBJ2-1 and V is TRBV20-1, with a weak D call TRBD2 (5 bases). Trimming removed 3 bases from V and 0 bases from J, with 15 bases in between. The CDR3 has 16 residues. Germline CDR1 DFQATT, CDR2 SNEGSKA (reference sequence).

This clonotype occurred a few times. This chain connects TRBV20-1 to TRBJ1-2; no reliable D call. V gave up 3 bases and J gave up 4 bases, with 18 bases separating them. CDR1 is DFQATT, CDR2 SNEGSKA, per germline (reference sequence). The CDR3 covers 15 residues. CDR3 nucleotide sequence: TGCAGTGCTAGTCCTGAGAGGAGGGAACGCTATGGCTACACCTTC. Encoded protein: CSASPERRERYGYTF.

The chain couples TRBV19 to TRBJ2-3, with 9 bases that match TRBD1. CDR3 length: 16 residues. Germline loops: CDR1 LNHDA, CDR2 SQIVND (reference sequence). The V segment lost 8 bases and the J segment 2 bases; nucleotides outside the gene matches: 11. CDR3 region: CASRRDTQGATDTQYF. The CDR3 bases are TGTGCCAGTCGTAGGGATACACAGGGGGCCACAGATACGCAGTATTTT.

V usage is TRBV2 and J usage is TRBJ2-2; TRBD2 is a possible D gene (5 bases). This CDR3 has 14 residues. Germline values: CDR1 SNHLY, CDR2 FYNNEI. Trimming left V 6 bases short and J 2 bases short, with 10 bases between. Here the CDR3 reads CASRGADNTGELFF. CDR3 DNA sequence: TGTGCCAGCAGGGGAGCGGATAACACCGGGGAGCTGTTTTTT.

This clonotype has just a few counts. The genes are TRBV20-1 and TRBJ2-1; 13 bases are a match to TRBD2. Germline V gene lookup returns CDR1 DFQATT and CDR2 SNEGSKA (reference sequence). V gave up 1 base and J gave up 0 bases; unmatched junction bases: 3. The CDR3 sequence is 17 residues long. The CDR3 DNA sequence: TGCAGTGCTAGAGGGACTAGCGGGGGAAGCTCCTACAATGAGCAGTTCTTC. Its protein is CSARGTSGGSSYNEQFF.

This clonotype was seen only a few times. The chain is built from TRBV20-1 and TRBJ2-5, with TRBD2 matching over 8 bases. The closer fit of TRBJ2-1 to the DNA end suggests the J call may be wrong. The germline V gene has CDR1 DFQATT and CDR2 SNEGSKA (reference sequence). The CDR3 spans 14 residues. The CDR3 DNA sequence: TGCAGTGCTAGAGGGGCGGGGGGTACAAATGAGCAGTTCTTC. Its translation is CSARGAGGTNEQFF.

In the case of this clonotype: As the CDR3 is not closed by the conserved phenylalanine or tryptophan, this likely results from a read error. The DNA is omitted, as the CDR3 cannot be located on it reliably, and the CDR3 follows TCRdb's listing. The J gene is TRBJ2-5, the V gene TRBV29-1; the table's D call of TRBD1 was not tested on the DNA. Looked up from germline, CDR1 is SQVTM and CDR2 is ANQGSEA. With termini counted, the CDR3 has 11 amino acids. This CDR3 is CSVEGGDGWYV.